Presented here are 17 T cell receptor beta chains from one specimen sequenced in a study of T cells in localized non-small cell lung cancer. Clones were read by immunoSEQ multiplex PCR, and TCRdb kept only the in-frame ones, dropping some. The data hold about 53,000 clones, with over 80% observed a single time. The sample here was peripheral blood mononuclear cells, taken before any cancer treatment. These receptors came from a man aged 35-75 years with stage III lung adenocarcinoma.

The DNA for the CDR3 is TGTGCCAGTAGTATGAGGGTAGGTGGGGGCATGAACACTGAAGCTTTCTTT. Its translation: CASSMRVGGGMNTEAFF. The chain joins TRBV19 to TRBJ1-1; a possible D gene is TRBD1 (6 bases). V was trimmed by 3 bases and J by 0 bases, leaving 17 bases between them. Germline CDR1 is LNHDA and CDR2 is SQIVND (reference sequence). The CDR3 length is 17 residues.

This chain links TRBV7-6 with TRBJ2-2; D is possibly TRBD1 or TRBD2 (7 bases each). Trimming stripped 5 bases from V and 4 bases from J, with 14 bases between. CDR1 and CDR2 (germline): SGHVS, FNYEAQ. This CDR3 has 15 amino acids. CDR3 coding DNA: TGTGCCAGCAGCGCACTCAGGGGGGGCACCGGGGAGCTGTTTTTT. The encoded protein is CASSALRGGTGELFF.

This clone was seen once. The chain couples TRBV7-6 to TRBJ2-3; 7 positions match TRBD1. J was trimmed by 3 bases and V by 3 bases; bases with no gene match: 6. The length of the CDR3 is 15 residues. The germline gives CDR1 SGHVS, CDR2 FNYEAQ. DNA of the CDR3: TGTGCCAGCAGCTTCGCTGGCAGGGGGACAGATACGCAGTATTTT. Amino acid sequence: CASSFAGRGTDTQYF.

The rearrangement links TRBV4-1 to TRBJ2-5, with D maybe TRBD2 (6 bases). The germline gives CDR1 MGHRA, CDR2 YSYEKL. The CDR3 is 14 residues long. Trimming stripped 8 bases from V and 4 bases from J, with 17 bases between. The CDR3, as DNA: TGCGCCAGCCCCCCTAGCGAGAAGGGAGAGACCCAGTACTTC. This translates into CASPPSEKGETQYF.

The V gene is TRBV5-6, the J gene TRBJ1-3, with D perhaps matching TRBD1 (5 bases). From germline, CDR1 is SGHDT and CDR2 YYEEEE. The CDR3 is 16 residues long. V was shortened by 3 bases and J by 0 bases, with 13 bases between the two germline ends. Written as DNA, the CDR3 is TGTGCCAGCAGCTCCCCCGGGACCCCCTCTGGAAACACCATATATTTT. Encoded protein: CASSSPGTPSGNTIYF. The full variable domain, rest sourced from reference TRBV5-6 and TRBJ1-3, is DAGVTQSPTHLIKTRGQQVTLRCSPKSGHDTVSWYQQALGQGPQFIFQYYEEEERQRGNFPDRFSGHQFPNYSSELNVNALLLGDSALYLCASSSPGTPSGNTIYFGEGSWLTVV.

This clone was detected only a few times. This chain uses TRBV30 with TRBJ1-2; D unclear. Germline assignment: CDR1 GTSNPN and CDR2 SVGIG (reference sequence). The V end lost 3 bases, the J end lost 8 bases, and 10 bases lay between the germline ends. CDR3 size: 11 residues. CDR3 residues: CAWREGWGYTF. The CDR3 DNA is TGTGCCTGGAGGGAAGGATGGGGCTACACCTTC.

The chain employs TRBV5-6 and TRBJ1-2; D perhaps matches TRBD1 (5 bases). CDR1 is SGHDT and CDR2 is YYEEEE in the germline V gene. The CDR3 has 13 residues. The V end was cut by 3 bases, the J end by 5 bases, with 11 bases between. The CDR3 spells CASSSGTDYGYTF. In nucleotides, the CDR3 is TGTGCCAGCAGCTCCGGGACGGATTATGGCTACACCTTC.

In this sample, this clone turned up a few times. The chain is built from TRBV19 and TRBJ2-7, with a weak D call TRBD2 (6 bases). V lost 5 bases and J 2 bases, leaving 13 bases between the germline ends. CDR1 LNHDA and CDR2 SQIVND come from the germline V gene (reference sequence). This CDR3 is 14 amino acids long. The CDR3 is CASSAGTGTYEQYF. The CDR3, as DNA: TGTGCCAGTAGTGCCGGGACTGGGACCTACGAGCAGTACTTC. Looking up the rest from reference TRBV19 and TRBJ2-7 gives the full variable domain: DGGITQSPKYLFRKEGQNVTLSCEQNLNHDAMYWYRQDPGQGLRLIYYSQIVNDFQKGDIAEGYSVSREKKESFPLTVTSAQKNPTAFYLCASSAGTGTYEQYFGPGTRLTVT.

This chain connects TRBV18 to TRBJ1-3; TRBD1 might be the D (6 bases). V was pared by 3 bases and J by 2 bases, with 11 bases between. Germline V lookup: CDR1 KGHSH, CDR2 LQKENI. This CDR3 contains 15 residues. In nucleotides, the CDR3 is TGTGCCAGCTCACCTATGGGGGCCACTGGAAACACCATATATTTT. It codes for CASSPMGATGNTIYF.

Concerning this clone itself: This CDR3 is also generated by other DNA sequences in the sample. The genes are TRBV18 and TRBJ2-7; D gene unclear. The CDR3 loop spans 11 amino acids. Trimming took 3 bases from V and 5 from J, leaving 5 bases between them. Germline V gives CDR1 KGHSH, CDR2 LQKENI. The CDR3 sequence is CASSPRDEQYF. CDR3 bases: TGTGCCAGCTCACCCCGGGACGAGCAGTACTTC.

This clone was observed a few times. The chain is built from TRBV7-9 and TRBJ1-1, with TRBD1 as a possible D gene (6 bases). Germline V gene sequence: CDR1 SEHNR, CDR2 FQNEAQ (reference sequence). Trimming cost V 4 bases and J 7 bases, with 13 bases left between them. This CDR3 comprises 13 residues. The CDR3 protein is CASSWAGVGEAFF. The CDR3 DNA reads as TGTGCCAGCAGCTGGGCAGGGGTCGGTGAAGCTTTCTTT.

V is TRBV1 and J is TRBJ2-5; the listed D gene, TRBD2, was not tested against the DNA. TRBV1 is shown as a pseudogene. CDR3 length: 15 residues. CDR3: CTSSHPSGRGETQYF. The DNA for the CDR3 is TGCACCAGCAGCCACCCTAGCGGGCGAGGAGAGACCCAGTACTTC.

The sample holds one count of this clone. The chain carries TRBV7-9 and TRBJ1-2, with D perhaps matching TRBD1 (5 bases). CDR1 SEHNR and CDR2 FQNEAQ come from the germline V gene (reference sequence). Deletions cut 4 bases from V and 6 bases from J, with 12 bases between. This CDR3 spans 13 amino acids. CDR3 nucleotide sequence: TGTGCCAGCAGCTCGCGGACGGGGGATGGCTACACCTTC. It specifies CASSSRTGDGYTF. Together with reference TRBV7-9 and TRBJ1-2, the CDR3 gives the full variable domain: DTGVSQNPRHKITKRGQNVTFRCDPISEHNRLYWYRQTLGQGPEFLTYFQNEAQLEKSRLLSDRFSAERPKGSFSTLEIQRTEQGDSAMYLCASSSRTGDGYTFGSGTRLTVV.

This sequence joins TRBV6-1 and TRBJ1-5, with D maybe TRBD1 (6 bases). Trimming took 6 bases from V and 4 from J, leaving 10 bases between them. There are 13 residues in the CDR3. CDR1 and CDR2 (germline): MNHNS, SASEGT. This chain's CDR3 is CASRATGNQPQHF. The DNA for the CDR3 is TGTGCCAGCAGGGCTACAGGGAATCAGCCCCAGCATTTT.

The V call is TRBV5-6, the J call TRBJ1-4, with no clear D. Per germline, CDR1 SGHDT and CDR2 YYEEEE. This CDR3 has 16 amino acids. With 3 bases removed from V and 0 bases from J, the gap between germline ends came to 12 bases. DNA of the CDR3: TGTGCCAGCAGCTGGAGGACGTCTGCAACTAATGAAAAACTGTTTTTT. As protein: CASSWRTSATNEKLFF.

The table lists this clone with a count of one. V usage is TRBV7-3 and J usage is TRBJ2-3; D uncertain. Trimming took off 5 bases at V and 2 bases at J, with 11 bases between the two ends. The CDR3 length is 14 residues. Looked up from germline, CDR1 is SGHTA and CDR2 is FQGTGA. Here the CDR3 DNA reads TGTGCCAGCAGCCCGACTGGGGTCACAGATACGCAGTATTTT. Protein product: CASSPTGVTDTQYF.

This chain uses TRBV12-5 with TRBJ1-5, with D possibly TRBD1 on 5 matching bases. V was shortened by 0 bases and J by 7 bases, with 13 bases between the two germline ends. Germline CDR1 is LGHNT and CDR2 is FRNRAP. The CDR3 contains 15 residues. The CDR3 coding sequence is TGTGCTAGTGGTTTGGTAACGGGGCGAAGACAGCCCCAGCATTTT. Protein product: CASGLVTGRRQPQHF.